This T cell receptor (beta chain) is from a study of Ad26.COV2.S vaccination and SARS-CoV-2 variants. Measured with immunoSEQ multiplex PCR; TCRdb has only the in-frame clones, and not every one. The profile shows about 350,000 clones, around 90% of them singletons. The CDR3 covers 16 residues. V lost 4 bases to trimming and J lost 3 bases; unmatched junction nucleotides: 9. Germline V CDR1 and CDR2: SEHNR, FQNEAQ (reference sequence). This receptor was identified in a human donor who had recovered from COVID-19. Specimen: peripheral blood, collected after recovery from COVID-19. This chain joins TRBV7-9 and TRBJ2-7, with 10 bases that match TRBD1. The CDR3 coding sequence is TGTGCCAGCAGCTCCGCGGACAGGGGGACAAACTACGAGCAGTACTTC. Amino acid sequence: CASSSADRGTNYEQYF.